This TCR beta chain was captured by sequencing in a study of blood T cell repertoires in COVID-19. At the level of the study: T cells, B-cell-depleted T cells, or PBMCs supplied cDNA or gDNA.

This clone was seen just once. As originally analysed: Cell counts per sample came from amplifying reference gene primers. Clones were sequenced by immunoSEQ multiplex PCR, and TCRdb holds only the in-frame ones, with some missing. V, J and clone size derive from that table, while D and trimming were established from the DNA sequence. The sample holds roughly 87,000 clones; roughly nine tenths are singletons and the top ten take 5.2%. The sample comprised peripheral blood. The source of this sequence is a woman of 80 years or more with active COVID-19.

CDR3 region: CASQREGTYEQYF. CDR3 nucleotides: TGTGCCAGCCAGCGGGAGGGAACCTACGAGCAGTACTTC. The V gene is TRBV2, the J gene TRBJ2-7; the match to TRBD2 covers 10 bases. This CDR3 comprises 13 residues. Germline CDR1 SNHLY, CDR2 FYNNEI. V lost 8 bases, J lost 2 bases, and 3 bases stayed unmatched.